Reported below is one T cell receptor beta chain. The sample originates from a study of blood T cell repertoires in COVID-19. Study-level background: Specimens from acute and convalescent COVID-19 originated in the United States, Italy and Spain. PBMCs, B-cell-depleted T cells, or T cells were the source of the cDNA or gDNA that made up the material.

Germline CDR1 and CDR2: LGHDT and YNNKEL (reference sequence). The CDR3 spans 13 residues. Trimming removed 0 bases at V and 7 bases at J, with 9 bases between. Original processing methods: Amplifying reference gene primers gave estimates of nucleated cell counts. Profiled with immunoSEQ multiplex PCR; TCRdb holds only in-frame clones, not every one. D and trimming come from the DNA, and the V and J calls and clone size come from that table. The repertoire holds about 140,000 clones, with 88% as singletons. The rearrangement uses TRBV3-1 (or the pseudogene TRBV3-2) and TRBJ1-2; a possible D gene is TRBD1 (5 bases). The sample was peripheral blood. This receptor was obtained from a man aged 45-65 years with active or convalescent COVID-19. For the CDR3, the DNA is TGTGCCAGCAGCCAAGAGCAGGGCCCTGGCTACACCTTC. The encoded protein is CASSQEQGPGYTF.